The clone carrying this T cell receptor beta chain appeared once. This entry is derived from a study of blood T cell repertoires in COVID-19. For the study at large: Whether acute or convalescent, the COVID-19 samples came from the United States, Italy and Spain.

It was during active infection that Seattle patients were enrolled and then longitudinally followed. Germline assignment: CDR1 SQVTM and CDR2 ANQGSEA. This CDR3 region has 13 residues. V lost 5 bases to trimming and J lost 1 base, with 9 bases between them. The method was immunoSEQ multiplex PCR; TCRdb's version includes in-frame clones alone and lacks a portion of them. The sample lists approximately 150,000 clones, around 90% occurring once. The TCR originated in an elderly woman with COVID-19, enrolled during active disease. The chain uses TRBV29-1 and TRBJ2-1, with D tentatively TRBD2 (6 bases). The sample was peripheral blood. The CDR3 nucleotides read TGCAGCGTTAGGAGGGCTTCCTACAATGAGCAGTTCTTC. Amino acids: CSVRRASYNEQFF.